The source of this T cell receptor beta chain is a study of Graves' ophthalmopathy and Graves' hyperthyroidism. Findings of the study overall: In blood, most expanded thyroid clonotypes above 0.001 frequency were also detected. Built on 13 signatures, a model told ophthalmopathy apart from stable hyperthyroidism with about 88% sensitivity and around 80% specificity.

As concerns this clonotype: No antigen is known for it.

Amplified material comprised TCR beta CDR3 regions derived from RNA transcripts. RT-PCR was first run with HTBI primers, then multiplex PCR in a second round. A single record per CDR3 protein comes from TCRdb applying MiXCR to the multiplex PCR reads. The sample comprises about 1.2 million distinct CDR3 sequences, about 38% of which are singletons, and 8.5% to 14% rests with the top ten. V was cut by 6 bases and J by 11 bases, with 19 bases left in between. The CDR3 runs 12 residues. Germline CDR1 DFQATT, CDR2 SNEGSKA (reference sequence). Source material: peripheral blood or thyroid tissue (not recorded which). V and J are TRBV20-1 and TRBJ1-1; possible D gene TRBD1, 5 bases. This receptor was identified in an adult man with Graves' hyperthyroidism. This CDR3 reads CSAPGRPKDAFF. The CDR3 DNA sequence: TGCAGTGCGCCGGGACGCCCGAAGGACGCTTTCTTT.